This T cell receptor beta chain was found in a study of siplizumab effects on memory and regulatory T cells. Overall study findings and caveats: Naive T cells were seen as more diverse than memory cells and as major alloresponse contributors. Confirmation that proliferating Tregs from siplizumab cultures had suppressive function was not obtained. Treatment with siplizumab left mappable alloreactive CD4+ clones averaging approximately 69% Treg-derived, compared with 25% to 30% in controls.

Produced via immunoSEQ multiplex PCR; TCRdb's table is partial and in-frame only. In the table there are about 100,000 clones, 80% to 95% of which are singletons. This clone was seen just once. Its target is not known. From germline, CDR1 is SGHTA and CDR2 FQGNSA. V shed 3 bases and J 0 bases; nucleotides not matched to a gene: 8. The CDR3 totals 19 residues. V and J are TRBV7-2 and TRBJ2-1; 13 positions agree with TRBD2. This clonotype was obtained from a human donor in good health. The sample comprised non-Treg CD4+ T cells sorted from blood. The CDR3 here is CASSFLGLAGLSSYNEQFF. The CDR3 DNA reads as TGTGCCAGCAGCTTTCTGGGACTAGCGGGACTTAGCTCCTACAATGAGCAGTTCTTC.